Below, 3 T cell receptor beta chains from the same sample are listed, as sequenced in a study of T cells in Graves' hyperthyroidism and ophthalmopathy. Amplified TCR beta CDR3 regions came from RNA transcripts. HTBI primers were used for first-round RT-PCR of the TCR CDR3. TCRdb used MiXCR to reprocess the multiplex PCR reads, holding one entry per CDR3 protein. The table shows over 700,000 distinct CDR3 sequences, with approximately 19% occurring only once. Sequenced sample: blood. Receptors were obtained from a woman aged 45-65 years with Graves' hyperthyroidism that later progressed to Graves' ophthalmopathy.

This clonotype has just a few counts. The chain employs TRBV10-2 and TRBJ1-2; D is possibly TRBD1 (5 bases). The CDR3 is 14 residues long. Germline V gives CDR1 WSHSY, CDR2 SAAADI. V was shortened by 0 bases and J by 8 bases, with 13 bases between the two germline ends. The CDR3 reads CASSESGREAGYTF. CDR3 coding DNA: TGCGCCAGCAGTGAGTCCGGCAGGGAGGCCGGCTACACCTTC.

This clonotype was observed many times. The gene calls are TRBV12-3 or TRBV12-4 and TRBJ2-7; tentative D call: TRBD1 (6 bases). The CDR3 sequence is 13 residues long. The V and J ends lost 6 bases and 3 bases respectively, with 12 bases between them. Written as DNA, the CDR3 is TGTGCCAGCAGACAGGGATCCAACTACGAGCAGTACTTC. It specifies CASRQGSNYEQYF.

Only a few counts were recorded for this clonotype. V is TRBV12-3 or TRBV12-4 and J is TRBJ2-2; maybe TRBD1 (6 bases). The CDR3 is 15 amino acids. V was trimmed by 3 bases and J by 1 base, leaving 9 bases between them. CDR3 sequence: CASSLNRENTGELFF. Here the CDR3 DNA reads TGTGCCAGCAGTTTGAACAGGGAGAACACCGGGGAGCTGTTTTTT.